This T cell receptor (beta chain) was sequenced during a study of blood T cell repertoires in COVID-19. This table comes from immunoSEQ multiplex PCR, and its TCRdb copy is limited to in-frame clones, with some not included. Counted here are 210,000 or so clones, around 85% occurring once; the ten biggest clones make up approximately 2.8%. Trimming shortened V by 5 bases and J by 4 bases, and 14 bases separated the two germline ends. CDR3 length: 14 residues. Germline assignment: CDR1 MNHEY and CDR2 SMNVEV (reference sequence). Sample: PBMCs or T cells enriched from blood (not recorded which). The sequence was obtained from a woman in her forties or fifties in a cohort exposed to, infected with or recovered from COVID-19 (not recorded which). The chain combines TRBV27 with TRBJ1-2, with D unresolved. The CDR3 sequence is CASSLTGNTYGYTF. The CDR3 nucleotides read TGTGCCAGCAGTCTAACCGGGAACACCTATGGCTACACCTTC.